The clone carrying this T cell receptor (beta chain) appeared once. Sequenced by immunoSEQ multiplex PCR; TCRdb stores in-frame clones only, minus some. The sample holds roughly 130,000 clones, less than 90% seen once. The data were taken from a study of blood T cell repertoires in COVID-19. Germline-derived CDR1 and CDR2 are MNHEY and SVGEGT. The CDR3 covers 17 residues. Trimming took 0 bases from V and 2 from J, leaving 16 bases between them. This clonotype was obtained from a woman aged 45-65 years who had recovered from COVID-19. The rearrangement joins TRBV6-2 or TRBV6-3 to TRBJ1-1; D is ambiguous. The sequenced material came from PBMCs or T cells enriched from blood (not recorded which). The CDR3 loop reads CASSYSHQRGSNTEAFF. CDR3 sequence (DNA): TGTGCCAGCAGTTACTCTCACCAACGGGGATCCAACACTGAAGCTTTCTTT.